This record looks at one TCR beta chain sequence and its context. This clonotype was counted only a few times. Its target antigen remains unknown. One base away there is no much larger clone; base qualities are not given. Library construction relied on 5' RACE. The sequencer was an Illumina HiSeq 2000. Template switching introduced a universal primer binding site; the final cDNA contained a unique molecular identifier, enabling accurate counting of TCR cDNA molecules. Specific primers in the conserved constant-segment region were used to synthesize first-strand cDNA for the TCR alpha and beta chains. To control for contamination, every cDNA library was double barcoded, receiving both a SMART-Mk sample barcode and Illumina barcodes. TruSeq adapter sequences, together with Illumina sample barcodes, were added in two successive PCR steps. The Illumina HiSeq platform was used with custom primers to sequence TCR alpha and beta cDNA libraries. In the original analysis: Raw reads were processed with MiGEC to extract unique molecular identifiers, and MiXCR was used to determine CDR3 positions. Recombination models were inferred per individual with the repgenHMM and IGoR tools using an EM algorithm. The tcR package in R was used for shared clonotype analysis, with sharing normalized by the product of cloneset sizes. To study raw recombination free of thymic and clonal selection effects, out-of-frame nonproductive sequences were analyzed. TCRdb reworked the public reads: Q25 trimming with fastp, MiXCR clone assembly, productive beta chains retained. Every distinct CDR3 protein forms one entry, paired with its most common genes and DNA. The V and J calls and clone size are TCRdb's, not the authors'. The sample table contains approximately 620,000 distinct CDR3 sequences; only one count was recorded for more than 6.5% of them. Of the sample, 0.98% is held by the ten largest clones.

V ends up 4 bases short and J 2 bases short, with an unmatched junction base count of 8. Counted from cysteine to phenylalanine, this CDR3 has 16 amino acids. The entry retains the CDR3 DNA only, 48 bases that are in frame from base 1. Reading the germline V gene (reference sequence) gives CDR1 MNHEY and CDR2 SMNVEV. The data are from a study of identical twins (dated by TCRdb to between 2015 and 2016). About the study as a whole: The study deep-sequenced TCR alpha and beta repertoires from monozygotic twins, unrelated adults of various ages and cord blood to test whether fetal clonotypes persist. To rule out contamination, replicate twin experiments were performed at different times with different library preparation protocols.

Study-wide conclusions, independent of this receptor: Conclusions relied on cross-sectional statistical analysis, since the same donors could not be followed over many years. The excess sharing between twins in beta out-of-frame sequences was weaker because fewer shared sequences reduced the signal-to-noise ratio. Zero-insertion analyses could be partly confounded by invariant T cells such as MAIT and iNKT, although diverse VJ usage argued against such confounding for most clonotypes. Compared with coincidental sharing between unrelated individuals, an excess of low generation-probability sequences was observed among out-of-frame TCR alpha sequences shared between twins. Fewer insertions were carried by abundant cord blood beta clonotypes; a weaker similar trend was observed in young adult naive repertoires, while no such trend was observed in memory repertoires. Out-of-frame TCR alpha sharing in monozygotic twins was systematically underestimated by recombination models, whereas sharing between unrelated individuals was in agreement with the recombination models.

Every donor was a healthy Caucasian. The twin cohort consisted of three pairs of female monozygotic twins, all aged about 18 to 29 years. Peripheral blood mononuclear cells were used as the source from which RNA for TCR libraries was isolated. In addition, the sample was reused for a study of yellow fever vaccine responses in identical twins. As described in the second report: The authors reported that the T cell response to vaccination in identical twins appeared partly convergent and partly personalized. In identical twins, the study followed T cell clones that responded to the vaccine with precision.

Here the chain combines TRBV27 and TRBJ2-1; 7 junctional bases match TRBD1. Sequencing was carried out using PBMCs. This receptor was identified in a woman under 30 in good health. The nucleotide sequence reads TGTGCCAGCAGTTACCTCGCGACAGGGACCTACAATGAGCAGTTCTTC. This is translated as CASSYLATGTYNEQFF.